Here is one TCR beta chain with its context. This clonotype was seen many times. Its antigen specificity is not known. Base quality data are lacking; no much larger clone is found one base away. These data come from a study of T-cell reconstitution after alpha-beta-depleted transplantation in children (dated by TCRdb to 2015 to 2016). About the investigation overall: Using TCR repertoire profiling, the study followed T-cell immune reconstitution in a quantitative way in children after TCRalphabeta/CD19-depleted allogeneic hematopoietic cell transplantation.

What the treatment or condition label conveys for this sample: allogeneic hematopoietic cell transplantation with graft depleted of TCRalphabeta T cells and CD19 B cells. Transplant recipients were children who received TCRalphabeta/CD19-depleted allogeneic hematopoietic cell grafts. Results and caveats for the whole study, not just this receptor: The apparently early recovery of alphabetaT-cell counts about two months after transplant reportedly depended on only several hundred rapidly expanded clones that came from non-depleted graft cells. Hyperexpanded clone frequencies declined over subsequent months; after one year, T-cell counts and TCRbeta diversity were mostly attributed to newly produced T cells. In some patients, the high TCRbeta diversity seen at day 60 was put down to recipient T cells and intrathymic progenitors that had survived conditioning.

Preparation of the library involved PCR. Sequencing was performed on an Illumina HiSeq 2500. TCR library preparation used molecular barcoding, with unique molecular identifiers applied to normalize quantification of the TCRbeta repertoire. TCRdb trimmed public reads at Q25 via fastp, called clones via MiXCR and kept in-frame beta chains. Rows with one shared CDR3 protein collapse into an entry with the most common genes and DNA. The sample table shows 210,000 or so distinct CDR3 sequences, and approximately 11% are seen once. Approximately 30% of the sample is in the top ten clones. CDR1 and CDR2 (KGHSH, LQKENI) derive from the germline V gene. V trim: 2 bases; J trim: 7 bases; unmatched bases: 11. Reading from cysteine to phenylalanine, the CDR3 counts 18 amino acids. Of all the DNA, just the CDR3 is kept, 54 bases in frame from base 1.

Sequenced here: PBMCs, sampled before TCRalphabeta/CD19-depleted stem cell transplant. The rearranged segments are TRBV18 and TRBJ2-1, with 13 middle bases fitting TRBD2. This receptor was identified in a child under two years old with acute myeloid leukemia, due to receive a stem cell transplant. The DNA is TGTGCCAGCTCACCATGGACTAGCGGGAGAGGGATTTGGAATGAGCAGTTCTTC. Its amino acids are CASSPWTSGRGIWNEQFF.